One and the same sample provided the 5 T cell receptor beta chains below, sequenced in a study of blood T cell repertoires in COVID-19. The table came from immunoSEQ multiplex PCR; TCRdb's copy has only in-frame clones and leaves some out. The repertoire holds approximately 130,000 clones, with roughly 72% as singletons. The sequenced sample was peripheral blood. All receptors derive from a human donor in a cohort sampled during active COVID-19.

This chain connects TRBV10-2 to TRBJ2-2; TRBD2 agrees at 9 bases. V shed 6 bases, J shed 4 bases, and the junction held 6 bases outside the gene matches. CDR1 is WSHSY and CDR2 is SAAADI in the germline V gene. The CDR3 contains 15 residues. CDR3 sequence (DNA): TGCGCCAGCAGAAGAGCGGGGGGAAGCACCGGGGAGCTGTTTTTT. This encodes CASRRAGGSTGELFF.

This clone was detected only a few times. The J gene is TRBJ2-7, the V gene TRBV9, with 8 bases identical to TRBD2. The CDR3 has 15 amino acids. Germline values: CDR1 SGDLS, CDR2 YYNGEE. The junction had 6 bases not matched to a gene; V was cut back by 0 bases and J by 4 bases. The CDR3 region has the DNA TGTGCCAGCAGCGTAGGGGTAGCGGGGATGTACGAGCAGTACTTC. Encoded protein: CASSVGVAGMYEQYF.

This clone has just one count. This rearrangement joins TRBV3-1 (or the pseudogene TRBV3-2) to TRBJ2-7; the D gene is possibly TRBD2 (5 bases). CDR1 and CDR2 (germline): LGHDT, YNNKEL (reference sequence). V lost 4 bases and J lost 3, with 16 bases in between. The CDR3 runs to 15 residues. CDR3 protein: CASSRGLLSGYEQYF. CDR3 nucleotides: TGTGCCAGCAGCCGAGGACTGCTGAGCGGCTACGAGCAGTACTTC.

The V call is TRBV11-2, the J call TRBJ1-1, with D maybe TRBD1 (6 bases). Trimming took 5 bases from V and 1 from J, leaving 14 bases between them. The CDR3 runs to 15 residues. Germline V CDR1 and CDR2: SGHAT, FQNNGV. CDR3 bases: TGTGCCAGCAGCCCTCAACCGACAGGGAACACTGAAGCTTTCTTT. Its protein is CASSPQPTGNTEAFF. The variable domain in full, completed from reference TRBV11-2 and TRBJ1-1, reads EAGVAQSPRYKIIEKRQSVAFWCNPISGHATLYWYQQILGQGPKLLIQFQNNGVVDDSQLPKDRFSAERLKGVDSTLKIQPAKLEDSAVYLCASSPQPTGNTEAFFGQGTRLTVV.

This clone was found a few times. V gene TRBV29-1 combines with J gene TRBJ1-2; 8 nucleotides align to TRBD1. The CDR3 spans 12 residues. Trimming at V came to 7 bases and at J to 2 bases, leaving 3 bases not matched to a gene. The germline gives CDR1 SQVTM, CDR2 ANQGSEA. Written as DNA, the CDR3 is TGCAGCGCCTCAGGGGGCAACTATGGCTACACCTTC. This codes for CSASGGNYGYTF.